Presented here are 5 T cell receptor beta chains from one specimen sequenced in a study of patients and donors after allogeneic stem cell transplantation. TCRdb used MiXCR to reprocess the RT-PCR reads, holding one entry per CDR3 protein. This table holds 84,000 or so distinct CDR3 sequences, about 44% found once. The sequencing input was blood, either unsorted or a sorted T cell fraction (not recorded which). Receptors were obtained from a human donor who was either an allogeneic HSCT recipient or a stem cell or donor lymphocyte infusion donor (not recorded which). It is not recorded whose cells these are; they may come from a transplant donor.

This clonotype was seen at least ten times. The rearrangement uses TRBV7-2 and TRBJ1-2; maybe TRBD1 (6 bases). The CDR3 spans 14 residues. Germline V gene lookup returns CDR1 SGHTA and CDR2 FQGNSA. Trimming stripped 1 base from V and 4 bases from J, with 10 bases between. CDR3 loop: CASSLGGQLYGYTF. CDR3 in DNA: TGTGCCAGCAGCTTAGGAGGACAGCTCTATGGCTACACCTTC.

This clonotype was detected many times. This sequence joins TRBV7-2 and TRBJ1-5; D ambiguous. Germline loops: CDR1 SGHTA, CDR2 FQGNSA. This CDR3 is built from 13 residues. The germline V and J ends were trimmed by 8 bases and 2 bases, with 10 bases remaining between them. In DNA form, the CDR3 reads TGTGCCAGCTCACTCCAGGGCAATCAGCCCCAGCATTTT. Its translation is CASSLQGNQPQHF.

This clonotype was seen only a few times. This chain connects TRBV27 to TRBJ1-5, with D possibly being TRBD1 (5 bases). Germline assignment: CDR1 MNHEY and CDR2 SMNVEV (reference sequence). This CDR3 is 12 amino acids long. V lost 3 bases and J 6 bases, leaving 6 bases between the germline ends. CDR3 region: CASSFGGQPQHF. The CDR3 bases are TGTGCCAGCAGTTTCGGGGGTCAGCCCCAGCATTTT.

Here the CDR3 reads CSAMARPYGYTF. The CDR3, as DNA: TGCAGTGCTATGGCCAGGCCCTATGGCTACACCTTC. The chain couples TRBV20-1 to TRBJ1-2; the D is unclear. The CDR3 length is 12 residues. Trimming took off 4 bases at V and 4 bases at J, with 10 bases between the two ends. CDR1 and CDR2 (germline): DFQATT, SNEGSKA (reference sequence).

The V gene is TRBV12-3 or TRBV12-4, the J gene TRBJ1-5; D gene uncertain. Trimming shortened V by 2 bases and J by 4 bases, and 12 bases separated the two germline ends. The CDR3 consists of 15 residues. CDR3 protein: CASSLSATGNQPQHF. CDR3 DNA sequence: TGTGCCAGCAGTTTATCCGCTACTGGAAATCAGCCCCAGCATTTT.